The 17 T cell receptor beta chains given below trace back to one sample, sequenced in a study of cytotoxic CD8 clonotypes in ibrutinib-treated CLL. The table came from immunoSEQ multiplex PCR; TCRdb's copy has only in-frame clones and leaves some out. The sample lists more than 110,000 clones; more than 75% were seen once. Specimen: PBMCs, collected after 36 months of ibrutinib treatment. These receptors all stem from a human donor with chronic lymphocytic leukemia.

This clone was picked up one time. The chain combines TRBV10-1 with TRBJ2-3; D may be TRBD1 or TRBD2 (5 bases each). The V end was cut by 6 bases, the J end by 3 bases, with 16 bases between. CDR1 and CDR2 (germline): WNHNN, SYGVQD (reference sequence). This CDR3 is 15 amino acids long. CDR3 sequence: CASRKGTLGTDTQYF. The DNA of the CDR3 is TGCGCCAGCAGGAAGGGGACCCTGGGGACAGATACGCAGTATTTT.

CDR3 DNA: TGTGCCAGCAGCCAAGATTTACCGGGACTAGCGGCATACGAGCAGTACTTC. It is translated as CASSQDLPGLAAYEQYF. The gene calls are TRBV4-2 and TRBJ2-7; 11 bases map to TRBD2. The CDR3 runs 17 residues. Germline trimming cut 0 bases from V and 4 bases from J; bases unmatched to any gene: 8. CDR1 LGHNA and CDR2 YNFKEQ come from the germline V gene.

The sample holds a few counts of this clone. The chain uses TRBV15 and TRBJ2-5, with D possibly matching TRBD1 (6 bases). CDR3 length: 14 amino acids. Trimming shortened V by 5 bases and J by 2 bases, and 12 bases separated the two germline ends. Germline V CDR1 and CDR2: LNHNV, YYDKDF (reference sequence). CDR3 amino acids: CATSARGGQETQYF. Written as DNA, the CDR3 is TGTGCCACCAGCGCCCGAGGGGGTCAAGAGACCCAGTACTTC. Variable domain in full (rest from reference TRBV15 and TRBJ2-5): DAMVIQNPRYQVTQFGKPVTLSCSQTLNHNVMYWYQQKSSQAPKLLFHYYDKDFNNEADTPDNFQSRRPNTSFCFLDIRSPGLGDTAMYLCATSARGGQETQYFGPGTRLLVL.

This clone was recorded at least ten times. V and J are TRBV5-6 and TRBJ2-7; no clear D gene. V lost 4 bases and J lost 4, with 3 bases in between. The CDR3 loop spans 10 amino acids. Germline CDR1 and CDR2: SGHDT and YYEEEE. CDR3 DNA sequence: TGTGCCAGCAGCGGGTACGAGCAGTACTTC. Its protein is CASSGYEQYF.

The chain is built from TRBV19 and TRBJ1-3; D is ambiguous. With 7 bases removed from V and 0 bases from J, the gap between germline ends came to 10 bases. CDR1 and CDR2 (germline): LNHDA, SQIVND (reference sequence). CDR3 size: 14 residues. The CDR3 is CASKDSGSGNTIYF. CDR3 in DNA: TGTGCCAGTAAGGATTCGGGCTCTGGAAACACCATATATTTT. Together with reference TRBV19 and TRBJ1-3, the CDR3 gives the full variable domain: DGGITQSPKYLFRKEGQNVTLSCEQNLNHDAMYWYRQDPGQGLRLIYYSQIVNDFQKGDIAEGYSVSREKKESFPLTVTSAQKNPTAFYLCASKDSGSGNTIYFGEGSWLTVV.

The chain links TRBV28 to TRBJ1-1; the D is unclear. Trimming took off 2 bases at V and 8 bases at J, with 6 bases between the two ends. This CDR3 contains 11 residues. Per germline, CDR1 MDHEN and CDR2 SYDVKM. DNA for the CDR3: TGTGCCAGCAGTTTAAACAGAGAAGCTTTCTTT. Residues: CASSLNREAFF. Combining the CDR3 with reference TRBV28 and TRBJ1-1 gives the whole variable domain DVKVTQSSRYLVKRTGEKVFLECVQDMDHENMFWYRQDPGLGLRLIYFSYDVKMKEKGDIPEGYSVSREKKERFSLILESASTNQTSMYLCASSLNREAFFGQGTRLTVV.

This chain uses TRBV18 with TRBJ2-7; D not resolved. With 2 bases removed from V and 3 bases from J, the gap between germline ends came to 8 bases. The length of the CDR3 is 13 residues. Germline CDR1 KGHSH, CDR2 LQKENI. The CDR3 DNA follows: TGTGCCAGCTCACCAGGGTTCGGCTACGAGCAGTACTTC. It translates to CASSPGFGYEQYF.

This chain joins TRBV30 and TRBJ1-2, with 9 bases fitting TRBD1. The V segment lost 1 base and the J segment 7 bases; nucleotides outside the gene matches: 4. This CDR3 is 13 amino acids long. The germline gives CDR1 GTSNPN, CDR2 SVGIG (reference sequence). The CDR3 region has the DNA TGTGCCTGGAGTGCTAACAGGGGGCCTGGCTACACCTTC. Translation gives CAWSANRGPGYTF.

V usage is TRBV19 and J usage is TRBJ1-4, with D uncertain. The germline V gene has CDR1 LNHDA and CDR2 SQIVND (reference sequence). The ends were cut back, 4 bases at V and 7 bases at J, with 16 bases in the middle. The CDR3 runs 15 residues. The CDR3 DNA reads as TGTGCCAGTAGTAAAGGGATTTCGTTTGGTGAAAAACTGTTTTTT. Translated, it gives CASSKGISFGEKLFF.

The chain is built from TRBV5-8 and TRBJ1-2, with D uncertain. Trimming took 6 bases from V and 5 from J, leaving 17 bases between them. Germline values: CDR1 SGHTS, CDR2 YDEGEE. The CDR3 has 14 residues. DNA for the CDR3: TGTGCCAGCATCACCCCCCTCCAGGAGTATGGCTACACCTTC. This codes for CASITPLQEYGYTF.

This clone was counted a single time. In DNA, the CDR3 is TGTGCCAGCAGCTTCGAAGGAGCAACTAATGAAAAACTGTTTTTT. It specifies CASSFEGATNEKLFF. This chain connects TRBV5-8 to TRBJ1-4; D uncertain. CDR1 is SGHTS, CDR2 YDEGEE, per germline. This CDR3 is 15 amino acids long. V dropped 2 bases and J dropped 0 bases, with 8 bases sitting between them.

The V gene is TRBV5-4, the J gene TRBJ2-3; TRBD1 is a possible D gene (5 bases). V shed 0 bases and J shed 9 bases, with 14 bases lying between them. CDR1 and CDR2 from the germline V gene are SGHNT and YYREEE (reference sequence). The CDR3 is made up of 14 amino acids. This chain's CDR3 is CASSLDRTMGTQYF. Here the CDR3 DNA reads TGTGCCAGCAGCTTGGACAGGACCATGGGGACGCAGTATTTT.

This sequence joins TRBV11-2 and TRBJ2-5; D is unclear. CDR1 is SGHAT and CDR2 is FQNNGV in the germline V gene. CDR3 length equals 14 residues. The V gene lost 1 base and the J gene lost 1 base, with 7 bases spanning the gap. The CDR3 spells CASSLGYSQETQYF. The CDR3 coding sequence is TGTGCCAGCAGCTTAGGGTACAGCCAAGAGACCCAGTACTTC.

The chain couples TRBV5-6 to TRBJ2-5; the D gene could be TRBD1 or TRBD2 (6 bases each). The V and J ends lost 9 bases and 2 bases respectively, with 14 bases between them. The CDR3 is made up of 13 amino acids. Germline V gene sequence: CDR1 SGHDT, CDR2 YYEEEE. The CDR3 region has the DNA TGTGCCACGGGGGACATCGGACAAGAGACCCAGTACTTC. Encoded protein: CATGDIGQETQYF.

The rearrangement joins TRBV29-1 to TRBJ2-2, with D perhaps TRBD1 (5 bases). The germline V and J ends were trimmed by 5 bases and 0 bases, with 7 bases remaining between them. This CDR3 contains 13 residues. Germline lookup yields CDR1 SQVTM and CDR2 ANQGSEA. CDR3 loop: CSVQGSNTGELFF. Written as DNA, the CDR3 is TGCAGCGTTCAGGGATCGAACACCGGGGAGCTGTTTTTT.

This clone was detected once. This rearrangement joins TRBV2 to TRBJ2-1; D assignment may be TRBD1 or TRBD2 (6 bases each). Trimming removed 8 bases from V and 3 bases from J, with 29 bases in between. Looked up from germline, CDR1 is SNHLY and CDR2 is FYNNEI. The CDR3 spans 19 residues. The CDR3 DNA reads as TGTGCCAGCTTGGGGGCTAGCGTATTTAGGGCTTATAACTACAATGAGCAGTTCTTC. It codes for CASLGASVFRAYNYNEQFF.

The chain has TRBV2 and TRBJ2-1, with unresolved D. This CDR3 is built from 12 residues. The germline gives CDR1 SNHLY, CDR2 FYNNEI. V was pared by 6 bases and J by 12 bases, with 15 bases between. The CDR3: CASRDPIGVQFF. The CDR3 coding sequence is TGTGCCAGCAGGGACCCCATAGGTGTGCAGTTCTTC. Full variable domain (remainder filled in from reference TRBV2 and TRBJ2-1): EPEVTQTPSHQVTQMGQEVILRCVPISNHLYFYWYRQILGQKVEFLVSFYNNEISEKSEIFDDQFSVERPDGSNFTLKIRSTKLEDSAMYFCASRDPIGVQFFGPGTRLTVL.